These T cell receptor beta chains were read from a single sample in a study of T cell changes during pregnancy in multiple sclerosis. Measured with immunoSEQ multiplex PCR; TCRdb has only the in-frame clones, and not every one. The table shows about 100,000 clones, with 90% to 95% occurring only once. Sequenced material: peripheral blood, taken in the second trimester of pregnancy. Every receptor here comes from a female donor with multiple sclerosis, enrolled in a pregnancy study. Each CDR3 is given with its conserved first and last residue. The D gene is left open where the match is weak. The size entry is marked missing in some rows and otherwise reads once, few, many or a size class.

TRBJ1-2,NA,NA,TRBV6-6,CASSYSGIHTF,TGTGCCAGCAGTTACTCGGGCATTCACACCTTC
TRBJ2-1,NA,NA,TRBV5-1,CASSLVEAVYNEQFF,TGCGCCAGCAGCTTGGTGGAGGCGGTGTACAATGAGCAGTTCTTC
TRBJ1-5,NA,NA,TRBV4-1,CASSQGEGRLVGPNQPQHF,TGCGCCAGCAGCCAAGGGGAGGGCCGACTCGTGGGGCCGAATCAGCCCCAGCATTTT
TRBJ1-4,TRBD1,NA,TRBV19,CASSLGQGNEKLFF,TGTGCCAGTAGTCTCGGACAGGGGAATGAAAAACTGTTTTTT
TRBJ2-2,TRBD2,NA,TRBV15,CATSRDPLTSVTGELFF,TGTGCCACCAGCAGAGATCCGCTGACTAGCGTGACCGGGGAGCTGTTTTTT
TRBJ2-3,NA,NA,TRBV19,CASSRWAGASTDTQYF,TGTGCCAGTAGCCGCTGGGCGGGGGCCAGCACAGATACGCAGTATTTT
TRBJ2-3,NA,once,TRBV30,CAWTGTGRDTQYF,TGTGCCTGGACAGGAACGGGAAGGGATACGCAGTATTTT
TRBJ1-3,NA,NA,TRBV29-1,CSVRSYSGNTIYF,TGCAGCGTTCGAAGCTACTCTGGAAACACCATATATTTT
TRBJ2-1,TRBD1,NA,TRBV6-1,CASSPGTANYNEQFF,TGTGCCAGCAGTCCCGGGACAGCTAACTACAATGAGCAGTTCTTC
TRBJ2-2,TRBD1,NA,TRBV11-2,CASSLDRTGGYGELFF,TGTGCCAGCAGCTTAGACAGGACAGGGGGCTACGGGGAGCTGTTTTTT
TRBJ2-7,TRBD2,NA,TRBV5-1,CASSVPGGTYEQYF,TGCGCCAGCAGCGTTCCGGGGGGAACCTACGAGCAGTACTTC
TRBJ2-5,NA,once,TRBV27,CASSLSEGWETQYF,TGTGCCAGCAGTTTATCGGAGGGTTGGGAGACCCAGTACTTC
TRBJ1-4,NA,NA,TRBV28,CASSLTRSPTNEKLFF,TGTGCCAGCAGTTTAACGCGAAGCCCAACTAATGAAAAACTGTTTTTT